This TCR beta chain was recovered during a study of T cell clones after liver transplantation. Germline V gene data show CDR1 as SSHAT and CDR2 as FNYEAQ (reference sequence). This CDR3 has 14 residues. A remark on this clone: The junction shows a germline mismatch at one end, possibly a read error.

The repertoire was sequenced with immunoSEQ multiplex PCR; TCRdb's copy has only in-frame clones and lacks some. The data show 51,000 or so clones, roughly nine tenths seen once. The receptor was isolated from a human patient who received a liver transplant. Some T cells may be graft donor cells. The V and J genes are TRBV7-7 and TRBJ2-2; 7 bases fit TRBD2. The sample was CD8+ T cells from blood, taken 12 months after liver transplant. The CDR3 protein is CASSLGGDTGELFF. In DNA, the CDR3 is TGTGCTAGCAGCCTGGGGGGGGACACCGGGGAGCTGTTTTTT.